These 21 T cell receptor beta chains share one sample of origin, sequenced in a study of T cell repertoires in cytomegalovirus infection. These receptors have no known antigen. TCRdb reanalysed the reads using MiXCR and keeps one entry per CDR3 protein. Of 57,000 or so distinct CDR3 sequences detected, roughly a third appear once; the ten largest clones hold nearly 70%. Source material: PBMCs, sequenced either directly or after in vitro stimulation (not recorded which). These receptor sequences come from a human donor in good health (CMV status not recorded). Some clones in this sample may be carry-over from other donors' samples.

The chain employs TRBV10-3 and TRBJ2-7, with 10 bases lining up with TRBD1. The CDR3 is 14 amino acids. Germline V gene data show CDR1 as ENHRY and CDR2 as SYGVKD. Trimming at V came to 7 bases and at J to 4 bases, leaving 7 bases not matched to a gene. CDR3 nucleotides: TGTGCCATCACCAACGGGGACAGGGGTTACGAGCAGTACTTC. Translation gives CAITNGDRGYEQYF.

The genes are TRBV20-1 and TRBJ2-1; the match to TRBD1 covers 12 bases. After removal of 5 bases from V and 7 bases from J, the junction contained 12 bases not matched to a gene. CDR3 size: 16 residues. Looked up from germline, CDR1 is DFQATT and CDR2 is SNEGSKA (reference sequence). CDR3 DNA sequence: TGCAGTGCTGGGACAGGGGGCTACCGGATAGGGAATGAGCAGTTCTTC. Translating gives CSAGTGGYRIGNEQFF.

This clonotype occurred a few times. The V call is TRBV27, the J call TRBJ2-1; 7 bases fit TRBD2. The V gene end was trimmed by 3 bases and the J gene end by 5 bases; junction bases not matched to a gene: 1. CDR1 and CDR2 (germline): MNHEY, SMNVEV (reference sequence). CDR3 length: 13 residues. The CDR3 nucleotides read TGTGCCAGCAGTTTCGGGGGGAACAATGAGCAGTTCTTC. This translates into CASSFGGNNEQFF.

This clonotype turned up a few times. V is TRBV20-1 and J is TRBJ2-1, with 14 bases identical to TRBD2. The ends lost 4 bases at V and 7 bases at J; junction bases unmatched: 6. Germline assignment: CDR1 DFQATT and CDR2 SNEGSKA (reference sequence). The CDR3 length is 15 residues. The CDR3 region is CSAMRTSGRRNEQFF. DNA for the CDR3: TGCAGTGCTATGCGGACTAGCGGGAGGAGAAATGAGCAGTTCTTC.

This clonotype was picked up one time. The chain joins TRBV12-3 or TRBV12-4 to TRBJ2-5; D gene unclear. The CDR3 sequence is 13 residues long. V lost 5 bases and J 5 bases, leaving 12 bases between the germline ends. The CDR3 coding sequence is TGTGCCAGCAGTACTCACCGCGGCGAGACCCAGTACTTC. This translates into CASSTHRGETQYF.

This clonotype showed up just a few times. CDR3 DNA sequence: TGTGCCAGCAACCCGGGCAGATTAGGCACAGATACGCAGTATTTT. Translating it yields CASNPGRLGTDTQYF. The chain has TRBV7-8 and TRBJ2-3; D is unclear. In germline, CDR1 is SGHVS, CDR2 FQNEAQ. The CDR3 covers 15 residues. Trimming shortened V by 7 bases and J by 1 base, and 15 bases separated the two germline ends. The whole variable domain, remainder taken from reference TRBV7-8 and TRBJ2-3, is GAGVSQSPRYKVAKRGQDVALRCDPISGHVSLFWYQQALGQGPEFLTYFQNEAQLDKSGLPSDRFFAERPEGSVSTLKIQRTQQEDSAVYLCASNPGRLGTDTQYFGPGTRLTVL.

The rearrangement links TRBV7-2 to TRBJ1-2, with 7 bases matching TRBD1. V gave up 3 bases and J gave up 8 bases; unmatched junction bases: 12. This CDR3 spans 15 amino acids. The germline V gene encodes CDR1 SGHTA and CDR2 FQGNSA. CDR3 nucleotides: TGTGCCAGCAGCTTTGAATACAGGGGCTACGGAGGCTACACCTTC. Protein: CASSFEYRGYGGYTF.

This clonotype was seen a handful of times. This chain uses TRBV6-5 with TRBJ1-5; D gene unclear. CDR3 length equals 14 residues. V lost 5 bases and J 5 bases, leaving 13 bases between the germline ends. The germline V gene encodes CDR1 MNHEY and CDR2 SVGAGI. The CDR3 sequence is CASSRTPRDQPQHF. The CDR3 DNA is TGTGCCAGCAGTCGTACCCCGAGAGATCAGCCCCAGCATTTT.

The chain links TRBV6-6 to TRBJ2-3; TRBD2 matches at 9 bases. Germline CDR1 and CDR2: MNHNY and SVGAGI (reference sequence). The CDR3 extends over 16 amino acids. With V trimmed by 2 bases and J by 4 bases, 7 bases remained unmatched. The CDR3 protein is CASSYPGGGASDTQYF. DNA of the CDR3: TGTGCCAGCAGTTACCCTGGCGGGGGGGCGTCAGATACGCAGTATTTT.

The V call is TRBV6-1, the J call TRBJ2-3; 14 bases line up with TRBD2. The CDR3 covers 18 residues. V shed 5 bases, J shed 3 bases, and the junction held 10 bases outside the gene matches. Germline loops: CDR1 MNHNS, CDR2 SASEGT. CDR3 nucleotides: TGTGCCAGCAGTTCGACTAGCGGGGGGGCCTTACGGACAGATACGCAGTATTTT. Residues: CASSSTSGGALRTDTQYF.

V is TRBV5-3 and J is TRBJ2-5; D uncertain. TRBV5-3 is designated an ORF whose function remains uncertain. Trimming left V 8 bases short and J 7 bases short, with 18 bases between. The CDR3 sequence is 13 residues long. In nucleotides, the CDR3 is TGTGCCAGCAGCCCGGCGGTATCGAGGACCCAGTACTTC. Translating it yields CASSPAVSRTQYF.

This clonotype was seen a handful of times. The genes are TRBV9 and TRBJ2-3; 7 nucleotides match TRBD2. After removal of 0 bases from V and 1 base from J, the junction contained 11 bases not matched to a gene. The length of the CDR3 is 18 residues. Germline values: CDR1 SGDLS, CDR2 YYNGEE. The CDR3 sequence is CASSVAYISSGGTDTQYF. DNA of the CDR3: TGTGCCAGCAGCGTAGCTTACATCTCTAGCGGAGGCACAGATACGCAGTATTTT.

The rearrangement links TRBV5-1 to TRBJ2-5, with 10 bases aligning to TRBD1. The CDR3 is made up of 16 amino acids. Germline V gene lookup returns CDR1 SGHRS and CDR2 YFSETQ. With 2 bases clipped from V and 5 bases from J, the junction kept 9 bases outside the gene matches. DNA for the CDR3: TGCGCCAGCAGCTTCCCGACCGGGACAGGGGAGGAGACCCAGTACTTC. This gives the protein CASSFPTGTGEETQYF.

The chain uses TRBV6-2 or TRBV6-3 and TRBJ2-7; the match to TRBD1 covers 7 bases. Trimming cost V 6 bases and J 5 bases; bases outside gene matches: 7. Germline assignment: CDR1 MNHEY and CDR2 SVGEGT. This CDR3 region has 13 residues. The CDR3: CASRLTGNDEQYF. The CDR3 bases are TGTGCCAGCAGATTGACAGGGAACGACGAGCAGTACTTC.

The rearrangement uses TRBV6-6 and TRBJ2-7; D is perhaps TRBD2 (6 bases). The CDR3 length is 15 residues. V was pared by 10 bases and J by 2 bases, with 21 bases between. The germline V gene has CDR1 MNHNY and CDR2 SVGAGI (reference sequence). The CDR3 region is CATAIRDFTPYEQYF. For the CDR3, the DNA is TGTGCCACTGCGATCCGGGACTTCACCCCCTACGAGCAGTACTTC.

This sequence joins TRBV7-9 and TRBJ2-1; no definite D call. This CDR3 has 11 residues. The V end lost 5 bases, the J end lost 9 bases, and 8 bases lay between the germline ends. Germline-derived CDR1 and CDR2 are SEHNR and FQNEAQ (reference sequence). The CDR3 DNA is TGTGCCAGCAGCCCCAGCAGTGAGCAGTTCTTC. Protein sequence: CASSPSSEQFF. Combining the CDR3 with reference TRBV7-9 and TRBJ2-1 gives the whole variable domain DTGVSQNPRHKITKRGQNVTFRCDPISEHNRLYWYRQTLGQGPEFLTYFQNEAQLEKSRLLSDRFSAERPKGSFSTLEIQRTEQGDSAMYLCASSPSSEQFFGPGTRLTVL.

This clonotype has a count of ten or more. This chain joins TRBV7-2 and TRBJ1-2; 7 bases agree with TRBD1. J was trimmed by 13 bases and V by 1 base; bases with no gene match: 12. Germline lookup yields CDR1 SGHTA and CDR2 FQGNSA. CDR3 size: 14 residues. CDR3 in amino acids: CASSLEGAGIGCTF. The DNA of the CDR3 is TGTGCCAGCAGCTTAGAGGGGGCGGGGATTGGATGCACCTTC.

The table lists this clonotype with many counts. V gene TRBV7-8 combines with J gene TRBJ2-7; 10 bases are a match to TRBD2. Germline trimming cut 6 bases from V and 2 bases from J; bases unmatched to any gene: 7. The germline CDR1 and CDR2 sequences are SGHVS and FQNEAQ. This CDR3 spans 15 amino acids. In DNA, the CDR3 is TGTGCCAGCAGTTTCGGACTAGCGGTTACCTACGAGCAGTACTTC. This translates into CASSFGLAVTYEQYF.

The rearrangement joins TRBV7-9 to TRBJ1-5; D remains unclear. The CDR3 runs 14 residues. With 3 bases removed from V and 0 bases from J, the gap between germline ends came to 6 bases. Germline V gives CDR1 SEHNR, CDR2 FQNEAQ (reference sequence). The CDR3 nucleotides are TGTGCCAGCAGCTTCTCCTATAGCAATCAGCCCCAGCATTTT. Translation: CASSFSYSNQPQHF.

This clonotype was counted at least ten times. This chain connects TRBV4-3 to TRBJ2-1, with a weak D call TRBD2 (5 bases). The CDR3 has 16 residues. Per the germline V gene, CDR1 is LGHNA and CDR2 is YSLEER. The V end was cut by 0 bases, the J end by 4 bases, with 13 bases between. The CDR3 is CASSQEGLAGYNEQFF. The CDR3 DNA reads TGCGCCAGCAGCCAAGAAGGGCTAGCAGGTTACAATGAGCAGTTCTTC.

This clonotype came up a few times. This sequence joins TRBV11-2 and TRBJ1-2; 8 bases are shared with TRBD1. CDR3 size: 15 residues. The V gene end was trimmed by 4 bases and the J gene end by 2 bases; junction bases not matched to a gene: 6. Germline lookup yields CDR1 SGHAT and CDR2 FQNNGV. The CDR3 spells CASSSHRQGNYGYTF. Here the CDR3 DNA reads TGTGCCAGCAGCTCCCATAGACAGGGGAACTATGGCTACACCTTC.